These 6 T cell receptor beta chains were all obtained from the same sample, sequenced in a study of monozygotic twins with inflammatory bowel disease. TCRdb re-called the 5' RACE reads and catalogs CDR3 proteins one per entry, DNA excluded. This sample's clone table lists about 130,000 distinct CDR3 sequences. The sequenced material came from blood. These receptors were collected from a human donor with ulcerative colitis or Crohn's disease, or a healthy co-twin of an affected twin (not recorded which).

The rearrangement joins TRBV18 to TRBJ2-7; TCRdb lists TRBD1, though no DNA is available to test this call. In germline, CDR1 is KGHSH, CDR2 LQKENI. The CDR3 sequence is 14 residues long. The CDR3 reads CASSPSDTGYEQYF. The full variable domain, rest sourced from reference TRBV18 and TRBJ2-7, is NAGVMQNPRHLVRRRGQEARLRCSPMKGHSHVYWYRQLPEEGLKFMVYLQKENIIDESGMPKERFSAEFPKEGPSILRIQQVVRGDSAAYFCASSPSDTGYEQYFGPGTRLTVT.

The J gene is TRBJ2-3, the V gene TRBV29-1; checking the TCRdb D call of TRBD1 is not possible without DNA. This CDR3 is built from 15 residues. Germline CDR1 and CDR2: SQVTM and ANQGSEA. CDR3 sequence reads: CSVEEGLQGADTQYF.

This chain uses TRBV28 with TRBJ1-4; absent DNA, TCRdb's TRBD1 call cannot be checked. Looked up from germline, CDR1 is MDHEN and CDR2 is SYDVKM. The CDR3 runs to 14 residues. The CDR3 sequence: CASSLPGTGGVPFF.

The chain uses TRBV5-1 and TRBJ2-1; TCRdb selects TRBD2, and the lack of DNA leaves this call unchecked. Germline loops: CDR1 SGHRS, CDR2 YFSETQ. CDR3 length equals 16 residues. CDR3 protein: CASSDILAGVVNEQFF.

The chain joins TRBV9 to TRBJ2-1; without DNA, the TCRdb call of TRBD1 cannot be checked. This CDR3 has 12 amino acids. Germline assignment: CDR1 SGDLS and CDR2 YYNGEE. The CDR3 sequence is CASSVAPGQEFF. The entire variable domain, with the rest obtained from reference TRBV9 and TRBJ2-1, is as follows: DSGVTQTPKHLITATGQRVTLRCSPRSGDLSVYWYQQSLDQGLQFLIQYYNGEERAKGNILERFSAQQFPDLHSELNLSSLELGDSALYFCASSVAPGQEFFGPGTRLTVL.

The genes are TRBV5-1 and TRBJ2-3; TCRdb designates TRBD1, a call that cannot be tested without DNA. Germline V CDR1 and CDR2: SGHRS, YFSETQ. This CDR3 is built from 16 residues. CDR3 in amino acids: CASSLLQGVGTDTQYF.